This is a list of T cell receptor beta chains from one sample in a study of blood T cell repertoires in COVID-19. TCRdb's copy holds only in-frame clones and misses some; the assay was immunoSEQ multiplex PCR. The data hold some 400,000 clones, with roughly 86% observed a single time. Sequencing used PBMCs or T cells enriched from blood (not recorded which). The source of these receptors is a woman aged 25 to 45 who had recovered from COVID-19. The CDR3 runs from the conserved cysteine through the conserved F or W. The D gene is left open where the match is weak. Clone size, where shown, is once, few, many, or a class for clones that have expanded.

V gene: TRBV2; D gene: TRBD1; clone size: few; J gene: TRBJ1-6; CDR3 protein: CASSQGTGDDSPLHF; CDR3 DNA: TGTGCCAGCAGCCAGGGCACAGGGGACGATTCACCCCTCCACTTT
V gene: TRBV11-2; D gene: TRBD1; clone size: .; J gene: TRBJ2-7; CDR3 protein: CASSYRQGQGEQYF; CDR3 DNA: TGTGCCAGCAGCTACCGACAGGGCCAGGGGGAGCAGTACTTC
V gene: TRBV28; D gene: TRBD2; clone size: .; J gene: TRBJ2-7; CDR3 protein: CASSPSRALAGNYEQYF; CDR3 DNA: TGTGCCAGCAGTCCTTCGAGGGCACTAGCGGGGAACTACGAGCAGTACTTC
V gene: TRBV4-3; D gene: TRBD1; clone size: .; J gene: TRBJ1-2; CDR3 protein: CASSQDRGLYGYTF; CDR3 DNA: TGCGCCAGCAGCCAAGACAGGGGGCTGTATGGCTACACCTTC
V gene: TRBV9; D gene: TRBD1; clone size: .; J gene: TRBJ2-2; CDR3 protein: CASSTRTGKPGELFF; CDR3 DNA: TGTGCCAGCAGCACCCGGACAGGGAAACCCGGGGAGCTGTTTTTT
V gene: TRBV15; D gene: TRBD1; clone size: .; J gene: TRBJ2-7; CDR3 protein: CATSMSRGSSYEQYF; CDR3 DNA: TGTGCCACCAGCATGTCCAGGGGGAGCTCCTACGAGCAGTACTTC
V gene: TRBV19; D gene: .; clone size: .; J gene: TRBJ1-5; CDR3 protein: CASSILDINQPQHF; CDR3 DNA: TGTGCCAGTAGTATCTTGGACATCAATCAGCCCCAGCATTTT
V gene: TRBV9; D gene: TRBD2; clone size: .; J gene: TRBJ2-2; CDR3 protein: CASSENSGGGTGELFF; CDR3 DNA: TGTGCCAGCAGCGAGAATAGCGGGGGGGGCACCGGGGAGCTGTTTTTT
V gene: TRBV18; D gene: .; clone size: .; J gene: TRBJ1-1; CDR3 protein: CASSRDLAGGVLNTEAFF; CDR3 DNA: TGTGCCAGCTCACGAGACCTCGCGGGGGGGGTATTGAACACTGAAGCTTTCTTT
V gene: TRBV5-4; D gene: .; clone size: .; J gene: TRBJ2-5; CDR3 protein: CASSQGSQETQYF; CDR3 DNA: TGTGCCAGCAGCCAGGGATCCCAAGAGACCCAGTACTTC
V gene: TRBV5-5; D gene: TRBD1; clone size: once; J gene: TRBJ2-7; CDR3 protein: CASSILPGQGPPQEF; CDR3 DNA: TGTGCCAGCAGCATCCTACCGGGACAGGGACCCCCCCAGGAATTC
V gene: TRBV3-1/TRBV3-2; D gene: TRBD2; clone size: .; J gene: TRBJ2-1; CDR3 protein: CASSQKRESHEQFF; CDR3 DNA: TGTGCCAGCAGCCAAAAGCGGGAGTCGCATGAGCAGTTCTTC
V gene: TRBV30; D gene: .; clone size: .; J gene: TRBJ1-1; CDR3 protein: CAWSVEGGMATEAFF; CDR3 DNA: TGTGCCTGGAGTGTAGAGGGCGGGATGGCAACTGAAGCTTTCTTT
V gene: TRBV3-1/TRBV3-2; D gene: .; clone size: .; J gene: TRBJ2-1; CDR3 protein: CASSQILSGYTYNEQFF; CDR3 DNA: TGTGCCAGCAGCCAGATCCTTAGCGGTTACACCTACAATGAGCAGTTCTTC
V gene: TRBV11-2; D gene: TRBD1; clone size: .; J gene: TRBJ1-4; CDR3 protein: CASSQGTGQAEKLFF; CDR3 DNA: TGTGCCAGCAGCCAAGGGACAGGCCAGGCTGAAAAACTGTTTTTT